This passage covers 9 T cell receptor beta chains from one sample sequenced in a study of Graves' ophthalmopathy and Graves' hyperthyroidism. Amplifying from RNA transcripts, the study obtained TCR beta CDR3 regions. Scientists carried out first-round RT-PCR using HTBI primers and then a second-round multiplex PCR. TCRdb reprocessed the multiplex PCR reads via MiXCR and lists one record per CDR3 protein. The table shows about 220,000 distinct CDR3 sequences, with roughly 21% occurring only once. The source material was peripheral blood. Receptor source: a woman between 45 and 65 years old with Graves' ophthalmopathy.

In its sample, this clonotype was seen many times. The V gene is TRBV7-8, the J gene TRBJ2-3; D is undetermined. Germline assignment: CDR1 SGHVS and CDR2 FQNEAQ. With 5 bases removed from V and 2 bases from J, the gap between germline ends came to 14 bases. This CDR3 contains 15 residues. CDR3: CASSRTGTVTDTQYF. In nucleotides, the CDR3 is TGTGCCAGCAGCCGGACGGGTACTGTCACAGATACGCAGTATTTT.

This clonotype has at least ten counts. The rearrangement links TRBV7-3 to TRBJ2-5, with D uncertain. The CDR3 extends over 13 amino acids. Trimming shortened V by 5 bases and J by 5 bases, and 12 bases separated the two germline ends. Germline V CDR1 and CDR2: SGHTA, FQGTGA. CDR3 loop: CASSPEDAETQYF. The CDR3 coding sequence is TGTGCCAGCAGCCCTGAGGACGCGGAGACCCAGTACTTC. The full variable domain, completed using reference TRBV7-3 and TRBJ2-5, is GAGVSQTPSNKVTEKGKYVELRCDPISGHTALYWYRQSLGQGPEFLIYFQGTGAADDSGLPNDRFFAVRPEGSVSTLKIQRTERGDSAVYLCASSPEDAETQYFGPGTRLLVL.

There are many counts of this clonotype. This rearrangement joins TRBV12-3 or TRBV12-4 to TRBJ1-1; possibly TRBD1 for D (5 bases). The CDR3 sequence is 13 residues long. Trimming stripped 6 bases from V and 10 bases from J, with 18 bases between. The CDR3 sequence is CASSLEIGAIAFF. The CDR3, as DNA: TGTGCCAGCAGCTTGGAGATTGGGGCTATAGCTTTCTTT.

The chain couples TRBV28 to TRBJ2-7; D gene unclear. This CDR3 has 15 amino acids. V was pared by 6 bases and J by 2 bases, with 17 bases between. Germline V gene sequence: CDR1 MDHEN, CDR2 SYDVKM. CDR3 in DNA: TGTGCCAGCAGAAAATGGACCCCTACAACCTACGAGCAGTACTTC. Its translation: CASRKWTPTTYEQYF. Filled out from reference TRBV28 and TRBJ2-7, the complete variable domain reads DVKVTQSSRYLVKRTGEKVFLECVQDMDHENMFWYRQDPGLGLRLIYFSYDVKMKEKGDIPEGYSVSREKKERFSLILESASTNQTSMYLCASRKWTPTTYEQYFGPGTRLTVT.

The rearrangement links TRBV29-1 to TRBJ2-1; D is undetermined. Between the trimmed V and J ends, which lost 5 bases and 2 bases, there was a span of 13 bases. The CDR3 runs to 14 residues. Germline V gene data show CDR1 as SQVTM and CDR2 as ANQGSEA. CDR3 sequence: CSVLSESPYNEQFF. The CDR3 region has the DNA TGCAGCGTTCTGTCCGAGTCCCCCTACAATGAGCAGTTCTTC.

Remarks on this clonotype: A much larger clone differs by one base, so this may be a read error. The gene calls are TRBV7-3 and TRBJ2-5; D not certain. The CDR3 has 13 amino acids. The germline V and J ends were trimmed by 2 bases and 4 bases, with 8 bases remaining between them. Germline CDR1 is SGHTA and CDR2 is FQGTGA. CDR3 sequence reads: CASSLGYSETQYF. The CDR3 nucleotides are TGTGCCAGCAGCTTAGGCTACTCAGAGACCCAGTACTTC.

This clonotype was seen repeatedly, ten times or more. V gene TRBV20-1 combines with J gene TRBJ1-1; 7 nucleotides match TRBD1. Germline V gene data show CDR1 as DFQATT and CDR2 as SNEGSKA (reference sequence). This CDR3 spans 15 amino acids. CDR3 nucleotides: TGCATCGCCGGTGGACAGGCGGTGGGGAACACTGAAGCTTTCTTT. Protein sequence: CIAGGQAVGNTEAFF.

This clonotype was detected many times. This chain links TRBV19 with TRBJ1-5; 9 bases are a match to TRBD1. CDR3 length: 14 amino acids. Germline assignment: CDR1 LNHDA and CDR2 SQIVND (reference sequence). With V trimmed by 6 bases and J by 7 bases, 7 bases remained unmatched. CDR3: CASRQQGAGQPQHF. CDR3 DNA: TGTGCCAGTAGACAACAGGGGGCAGGACAGCCCCAGCATTTT.

Ten or more counts support this clonotype. V usage is TRBV10-3 and J usage is TRBJ2-7, with a possible D match to TRBD1 (6 bases). The CDR3 has 14 residues. Per germline, CDR1 ENHRY and CDR2 SYGVKD. Deletions cut 10 bases from V and 2 bases from J, with 18 bases between. CDR3: CATQPDSPPYEQYF. The CDR3 nucleotides read TGTGCCACACAACCGGACAGCCCTCCCTACGAGCAGTACTTC.